This entry is about one TCR beta chain. What antigen it recognizes has not been identified. Qualities for individual bases were not recorded, and no much larger clone is one base off. This specimen's treatment or condition label, per the study, means: high-dose cyclophosphamide on days +3 and +4 as single-agent GVHD prophylaxis. PTCy patients received busulfan and fludarabine conditioning, a related or unrelated marrow graft, and cyclophosphamide on days +3 and +4. PTCy-treated patients came from a prospective multi-institutional clinical trial. Peripheral blood and bone marrow mononuclear cells were isolated by Ficoll-Hypaque density centrifugation and were cryopreserved. This record belongs to a study of T cells after posttransplantation cyclophosphamide (TCRdb year 2016). A note on the overall study: Using TRB sequencing, the study followed how the T cell repertoire reconstituted after myeloablative bone marrow transplantation in which posttransplantation cyclophosphamide served as GVHD prophylaxis. TRA and TRB clonality were tightly correlated in roughly ten samples, so subsequent TCR analyses focused on TRB only. Public TRB sequences were queried against a database of over 3,000 sequences associated with responses to pathogens, tumor antigens, self-antigens and alloantigens. Samples from roughly 32 PTCy-treated patients, along with samples from 15 to 20 of their related bone marrow donors, underwent antigen receptor sequencing. Up to roughly 3 additional blood samples from 2 to 5.2 years after transplant were also TRB-sequenced in 3 patients, as was pretransplant blood from a handful of patients. TRB sequencing was performed on blood from all 35 or so PTCy patients with 1-year posttransplant specimens.

Points the paper makes about the study in general: The TRB repertoires of T cells infiltrating skin or GI tract showed only limited overlap with the TRB repertoires of T cells in blood. Donor-recipient similarity was low at 1-2 months but increased during the first year, and donor CD8+ memory clones often dominated later blood repertoires. Across the roughly 48 patients, TRB clonality was highly associated with recipient CMV seropositivity and CMV reactivation, and diversity with PTCy was similar to that in the CNI/methotrexate controls.

TRB sequencing was run on genomic DNA with either the immunoSEQ assay at survey resolution or the hsTCRB kit. Per the original workflow: The immunoSEQ software handled initial read processing, and the LymphoSeq R package was used for repertoire analyses. Clonality was computed as 1 minus normalized Shannon entropy, and a Gini coefficient was also calculated for each TRB dataset. To infer phenotypes in unsorted samples, TRB sequences from sorted subsets of the recipient or donor were mapped onto the unsorted samples of the same recipient. TCRdb carries this immuneACCESS record with in-frame sequences only. Its versions omit some clonotypes, under half of them owing to an unresolved V gene in the studies checked, with the rest unexplained. V, J and clone size derive from that table, while D and trimming were established from the DNA sequence. This sample lists approximately 4,900 clones; roughly 76% were detected once. The ten largest clones take up 34% of the sample.

Including the terminal cysteine and phenylalanine, the CDR3 comprises 15 residues. Of the read, only the CDR3 DNA is kept; its 45 bases are in frame from base 1. Trimming leaves V shorter by 5 bases and J shorter by 1 base, with the junction holding 5 bases beyond the gene matches. CDR1 is given as MNHEY and CDR2 as SVGAGI, both from the germline V gene. This TCR was sampled from a male patient aged 55 to 69 who received an allogeneic stem cell transplant from an unrelated donor, was CMV-positive, and had no GVHD. After a transplant, certain T cells may trace back to the graft donor. The chain is encoded by TRBV6-5 joined to TRBJ1-1, and 9 bases in between align with TRBD1. The sample consisted of PBMCs, taken after allogeneic stem cell transplant with posttransplant cyclophosphamide. The DNA sequence is given as TGTGCCAGCAGTCCACAGGGGGCGCAGAACACTGAAGCTTTCTTT. Its translation is CASSPQGAQNTEAFF.